A selection of T cell receptor beta chains follows, all from one sample in a study of blood T cell repertoires in COVID-19. Assay used: immunoSEQ multiplex PCR; TCRdb lists only in-frame clones, some missing. The data hold about 190,000 clones, with 78% observed a single time. Sequencing used peripheral blood. The receptors here all came from a woman over 75 with active or convalescent COVID-19. The CDR3 runs from the conserved cysteine through the conserved F or W. A D gene is named only where the DNA matches it firmly. Where a row states a size, it is once, few, many or the class of an expanded clone; other rows omit it.

clone_size j_call d_call v_call cdr3_nt cdr3_aa
once TRBJ1-2 - TRBV4-3 TGCGCCAGCAGCCAACCGGGGTCGAGTGGCTACACCTTC CASSQPGSSGYTF
many TRBJ1-5 TRBD1 TRBV4-1 TGCGCCAGCAGCCAAGGGACAGGGGACAATCAGCCCCAGCATTTT CASSQGTGDNQPQHF
- TRBJ2-5 - TRBV5-1 TGCGCCAGCCGACCCCCGGAGGGCGGGGAGACCCAGTACTTC CASRPPEGGETQYF
- TRBJ1-1 - TRBV4-2 TGTGCCAGCAGCCAAGTCCTCCACCCGGGGGGTGAAGCTTTCTTT CASSQVLHPGGEAFF
once TRBJ1-2 - TRBV4-3 TGCGCCAGCAGCCTAGGGGGGAGGGAATCCTATGGCTACACCTTC CASSLGGRESYGYTF
- TRBJ2-4 TRBD1 TRBV19 TGTGCCAGTAGTCCTGAGGGACAGGGGATAAACATTCAGTACTTC CASSPEGQGINIQYF
- TRBJ2-5 - TRBV7-3 TGTGCCAGCAGCATACAGGGTGGAGAGACCCAGTACTTC CASSIQGGETQYF
few TRBJ1-1 - TRBV4-3 TGCGCCAGCAGCCGACAGCGGGCCACTGAAGCTTTCTTT CASSRQRATEAFF
few TRBJ1-1 - TRBV7-9 TGTGCCAGCAGCCCGAGGGCCACTGAAGCTTTCTTT CASSPRATEAFF
- TRBJ1-3 - TRBV7-2 TGTGCCAGCAGCTCCCAATCAATTGGAAACACCATATATTTT CASSSQSIGNTIYF
- TRBJ1-2 - TRBV5-5 TGTGCCAGCAGCTTGGCCCAGGGCCCGGTAGAAGGTGGGACCTTC CASSLAQGPVEGGTF
- TRBJ1-1 - TRBV6-6 TGTGCCAGCGATTTTCTGGGGCCGCCGTTTGAAGCTTTCTTT CASDFLGPPFEAFF
- TRBJ2-3 TRBD2 TRBV9 TGTGCCAGCAGCCCCCCGGGAGGGGCACCAGATACGCAGTATTTT CASSPPGGAPDTQYF
- TRBJ1-6 TRBD1 TRBV6-5 TGTGCCAGCAGCAGACAGGGTTGGAATTCACCCCTCCACTTT CASSRQGWNSPLHF
once TRBJ2-3 TRBD1 TRBV7-6 TGTGCCAGCAGCTCGAAAGAGGACAACAGGGGAGAGAGCACAGATACGCAGTATTTT CASSSKEDNRGESTDTQYF
- TRBJ1-2 - TRBV16 TGTGCCAGCAGCCAATCCGCAGGGAACTATGGCTACACCTTC CASSQSAGNYGYTF
- TRBJ2-2 - TRBV7-9 TGTGCCTTCTCGAGGCAGCAGGGCACCGGGGAGCTGTTTTTT CAFSRQQGTGELFF
- TRBJ2-1 TRBD2 TRBV7-2 TGTGCCAGCACCCAGGGACTAGCGGGAGAGCAGTTCTTC CASTQGLAGEQFF
- TRBJ1-5 - TRBV28 TGTGCCACCGTCAGGGAAATAAGCAATCAGCCCCAGCATTTT CATVREISNQPQHF
once TRBJ2-5 TRBD2 TRBV5-5 TGTGCCAGCAGCACCCGACTAGCGGGGGGGGCCAGGGAGTCCCAGTACTTC CASSTRLAGGARESQYF
- TRBJ1-1 - TRBV6-2/TRBV6-3 TGTGCCAGCAGTTTGAGGTCTATCAGGAACACTGAAGCTTTCTTT CASSLRSIRNTEAFF
many TRBJ1-5 - TRBV5-6 TGTGCCAGCAGCTTGGGACAGAATCAGCCCCAGCATTTT CASSLGQNQPQHF
- TRBJ1-3 - TRBV29-1 TGCAGCGTTGGGACTAGGGAGTCTGGAAACACCATATATTTT CSVGTRESGNTIYF
- TRBJ2-7 - TRBV6-2/TRBV6-3 TGTGCCAGCAGTTACGTGCAGGGTACCTACGAGCAGTACTTC CASSYVQGTYEQYF
- TRBJ2-1 TRBD2 TRBV2 TGTGCCAGCAGAGCTAGCGGGGGCTCCTACAATGAGCAGTTCTTC CASRASGGSYNEQFF
- TRBJ1-2 - TRBV5-4 TGTGCCAGCAGGTTCACAGGGTATAGGGGCTACACCTTC CASRFTGYRGYTF
- TRBJ2-3 TRBD1 TRBV3-1/TRBV3-2 TGTGCCAGCAGCCAACCGGGACAGTCGACAGATACGCAGTATTTT CASSQPGQSTDTQYF
- TRBJ2-3 TRBD1 TRBV11-2 TGTGCCAGCAGCTTTAGGGACGGTGGACAGGGGATAGATACGCAGTATTTT CASSFRDGGQGIDTQYF
- TRBJ2-5 - TRBV10-3 TGTGCCATCAGTGAGTCAGGCGGGGGCGTTGTGGAGACCCAGTACTTC CAISESGGGVVETQYF
- TRBJ1-1 - TRBV7-9 TGTGCCAGCAGCTTATTAGCCCCAAAAGACACTGAAGCTTTCTTT CASSLLAPKDTEAFF
- TRBJ1-4 - TRBV19 TGTGCCAGTAGTAGTTTCGGGGCAACTAATGAAAAACTGTTTTTT CASSSFGATNEKLFF
- TRBJ1-6 - TRBV21-1 TGTCCGGATGGGGAAGGGGGCGATGTTAGATCACCCCTCCACTTT CPDGEGGDVRSPLHF
- TRBJ2-5 TRBD1 TRBV7-2 TGTGCCAGCAGCCCGCCGACAGGGGGTGTGGAGACCCAGTACTTC CASSPPTGGVETQYF